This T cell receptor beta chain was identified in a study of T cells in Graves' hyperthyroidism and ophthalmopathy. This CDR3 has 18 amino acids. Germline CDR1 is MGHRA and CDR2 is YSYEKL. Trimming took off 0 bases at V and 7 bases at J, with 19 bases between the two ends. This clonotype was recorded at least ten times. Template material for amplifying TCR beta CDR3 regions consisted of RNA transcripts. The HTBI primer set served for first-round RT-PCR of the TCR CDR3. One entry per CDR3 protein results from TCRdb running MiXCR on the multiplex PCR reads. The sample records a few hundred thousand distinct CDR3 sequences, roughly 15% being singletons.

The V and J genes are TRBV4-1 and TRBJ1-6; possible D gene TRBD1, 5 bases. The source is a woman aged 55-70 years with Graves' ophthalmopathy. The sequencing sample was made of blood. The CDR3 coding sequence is TGCGCCAGCAGCCAAGAATGGGCGACACAGGCCCTGAATTCACCCCTCCACTTT. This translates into CASSQEWATQALNSPLHF.